The present TCR beta chain was sequenced within a study of OX40 agonist ivuxolimab in advanced cancers. General study findings and limits: Dose levels from 0.1 to 3.0 mg/kg saw CD4+ and CD8+ blood T cells expand clonally by week 6.

Germline CDR1 SGHTA, CDR2 FQGNSA. The CDR3 is 13 residues long. Trimming pared 3 bases from V and 0 bases from J, leaving 3 bases between. Sequenced by immunoSEQ multiplex PCR; TCRdb stores in-frame clones only, minus some. The top ten hold over 10% of the sample, which has about 72,000 clones, 85% to 90% seen once. The sample holds one count of this clone. Antigen specificity is unknown. This TCR was sampled from an adult with an advanced solid tumor such as melanoma, head and neck, liver or kidney cancer. The chain joins TRBV7-2 to TRBJ1-5, with D unclear. Here the sequenced sample was CD4+ or CD8+ T cells sorted from blood, taken in a trial of the OX40 agonist ivuxolimab. The CDR3 is CASSFGSNQPQHF. The CDR3, as DNA: TGTGCCAGCAGCTTCGGTAGCAATCAGCCCCAGCATTTT.